These 21 T cell receptor beta chains were sequenced from one sample in a study of T cells after yellow fever vaccination. Each CDR3 protein gets one entry after TCRdb re-called the 5' RACE reads with MiXCR. The table lists 280,000 or so distinct CDR3 sequences, about 10% of them singletons. The material was CD4+ T cells sorted from PBMCs, obtained 5 days after the yellow fever booster vaccination. Receptor source: a man between 18 and 29 years old who received the YFV17D yellow fever vaccine.

The chain is built from TRBV10-3 and TRBJ1-5; a weak D match, TRBD1 (5 bases). CDR1 and CDR2 (germline): ENHRY, SYGVKD. The CDR3 covers 13 residues. Deletions cut 7 bases from V and 0 bases from J, with 7 bases between. The CDR3 loop is CAITRDSNQPQHF. CDR3 in DNA: TGTGCCATCACCAGGGATAGCAATCAGCCCCAGCATTTT.

This chain uses TRBV7-9 with TRBJ2-7; no clear D gene. Trimming left V 5 bases short and J 2 bases short, with 13 bases between. The CDR3 totals 14 residues. Germline V lookup: CDR1 SEHNR, CDR2 FQNEAQ (reference sequence). DNA of the CDR3: TGTGCCAGCAGCCCGAACCCCGGGCCCTACGAGCAGTACGTC. It specifies CASSPNPGPYEQYV.

This clonotype showed up just a few times. This chain links TRBV7-3 with TRBJ2-2, with a weak D call TRBD2 (6 bases). Germline-derived CDR1 and CDR2 are SGHTA and FQGTGA. The CDR3 totals 15 residues. Trimming left V 5 bases short and J 4 bases short, with 14 bases between. CDR3: CASSVLAQATGELFF. CDR3 coding DNA: TGTGCCAGCAGCGTACTAGCACAAGCCACCGGGGAGCTGTTTTTT.

This clonotype has more than one count but fewer than ten. V usage is TRBV4-3 and J usage is TRBJ2-7; TRBD2 matches at 9 bases. Germline CDR1 and CDR2: LGHNA and YSLEER. With V trimmed by 4 bases and J by 3 bases, 10 bases remained unmatched. The CDR3 has 16 amino acids. Written as DNA, the CDR3 is TGCGCCAGCAGCCGGGTTAGCGGGGGTATAAACTACGAGCAGTACTTC. Encoded protein: CASSRVSGGINYEQYF.

This chain joins TRBV9 and TRBJ1-1, with 7 positions matching TRBD1. The CDR3 has 15 amino acids. Germline trimming cut 0 bases from V and 3 bases from J; bases unmatched to any gene: 5. Germline CDR1 reads SGDLS; CDR2 reads YYNGEE. CDR3 sequence: CASSVEEGGHTEAFF. DNA for the CDR3: TGTGCCAGCAGCGTAGAGGAAGGGGGCCACACTGAAGCTTTCTTT.

There are a few counts of this clonotype. This chain links TRBV5-1 with TRBJ2-7; perhaps TRBD2 as D (6 bases). Trimming pared 0 bases from V and 0 bases from J, leaving 16 bases between. The CDR3 sequence is 17 residues long. Germline assignment: CDR1 SGHRS and CDR2 YFSETQ. CDR3 region: CASSLERGTLSSYEQYF. CDR3 nucleotide sequence: TGCGCCAGCAGCTTGGAACGGGGGACGTTAAGCTCCTACGAGCAGTACTTC. The full variable domain, rest sourced from reference TRBV5-1 and TRBJ2-7, is KAGVTQTPRYLIKTRGQQVTLSCSPISGHRSVSWYQQTPGQGLQFLFEYFSETQRNKGNFPGRFSGRQFSNSRSEMNVSTLELGDSALYLCASSLERGTLSSYEQYFGPGTRLTVT.

This clonotype was seen a handful of times. V and J are TRBV6-2 or TRBV6-3 and TRBJ1-2; D is possibly TRBD1 (5 bases). The CDR3 spans 14 residues. Germline V gene sequence: CDR1 MNHEY, CDR2 SVGEGT. V lost 5 bases, J lost 4 bases, and 14 bases lay in between. The CDR3 nucleotides are TGTGCCAGCAGTGATCGCCGGGGGACCTATGGCTACACCTTC. Encoded protein: CASSDRRGTYGYTF.

This clonotype was seen many times. The rearrangement links TRBV3-1 to TRBJ1-1; D may be TRBD1 (5 bases). There are 14 residues in the CDR3. In germline, CDR1 is LGHDT, CDR2 YNNKEL (reference sequence). Trimming cost V 0 bases and J 5 bases, with 10 bases left between them. CDR3 loop: CASSQDPGVTEAFF. CDR3 nucleotide sequence: TGTGCCAGCAGCCAAGATCCGGGGGTGACTGAAGCTTTCTTT.

The chain combines TRBV20-1 with TRBJ1-6; D is perhaps TRBD1 (6 bases). The CDR3 extends over 17 amino acids. Germline loops: CDR1 DFQATT, CDR2 SNEGSKA (reference sequence). V lost 3 bases and J lost 0, with 15 bases in between. The CDR3 protein is CSARGGTSNSYNSPLHF. DNA of the CDR3: TGCAGTGCTAGGGGGGGGACAAGTAACTCCTATAATTCACCCCTCCACTTT.

This clonotype was detected ten times or more. This chain links TRBV4-3 with TRBJ2-1; D might be TRBD1 or TRBD2, each matching 5 bases. Deletions cut 4 bases from V and 2 bases from J, with 12 bases between. The CDR3 runs to 15 residues. The germline CDR1 and CDR2 sequences are LGHNA and YSLEER. The chain's CDR3 is CASSRGVGAYNEQFF. The CDR3 DNA reads TGCGCCAGCAGCCGAGGGGTCGGGGCCTACAATGAGCAGTTCTTC.

The chain joins TRBV6-5 to TRBJ2-4; 12 bases align to TRBD2. Germline-derived CDR1 and CDR2 are MNHEY and SVGAGI. The CDR3 has 16 residues. V shed 6 bases, J shed 6 bases, and the junction held 9 bases outside the gene matches. The CDR3 is CASSSPSGGGRNIQYF. The CDR3 DNA follows: TGTGCCAGCAGCAGTCCTAGCGGGGGGGGGAGAAACATTCAGTACTTC.

This clonotype was found many times. The chain recombines TRBV4-2 with TRBJ1-1; unclear D gene. CDR1 and CDR2 from the germline V gene are LGHNA and YNFKEQ. V was shortened by 0 bases and J by 7 bases, with 9 bases between the two germline ends. This CDR3 contains 13 residues. The CDR3 spells CASSQERALEAFF. The CDR3, as DNA: TGTGCCAGCAGCCAAGAAAGGGCTCTTGAAGCTTTCTTT.

This clonotype appeared a few times. This chain connects TRBV20-1 to TRBJ1-1; a weak D match, TRBD1 (5 bases). Germline V gives CDR1 DFQATT, CDR2 SNEGSKA (reference sequence). V lost 6 bases, J lost 1 base, and 18 bases lay in between. The CDR3 spans 15 residues. The CDR3, as DNA: TGCAGTGCCCCGGGACTCCTGGCAGGGAACACTGAAGCTTTCTTT. It is translated as CSAPGLLAGNTEAFF.

V gene TRBV9 combines with J gene TRBJ2-1; TRBD1 matches at 8 bases. CDR3 length: 17 residues. Per the germline V gene, CDR1 is SGDLS and CDR2 is YYNGEE. The trim removed 4 bases at V and 7 bases at J, leaving 16 bases unmatched. The CDR3 DNA is TGTGCCAGCAGCCTAATTTCAGGGGGCGCAAGGGTGAATGAGCAGTTCTTC. Amino acid sequence: CASSLISGGARVNEQFF.

This sequence joins TRBV3-1 and TRBJ1-6; D ambiguous. The V and J ends lost 6 bases and 9 bases respectively, with 12 bases between them. This CDR3 has 13 residues. The germline gives CDR1 LGHDT, CDR2 YNNKEL (reference sequence). The CDR3 is CASSPSLRSPLHF. CDR3 coding DNA: TGTGCCAGCAGTCCCTCCCTCCGTTCACCCCTCCACTTT.

This clonotype was counted at least ten times. This rearrangement joins TRBV12-3 or TRBV12-4 to TRBJ2-3; D gene unclear. V lost 5 bases and J 4 bases, leaving 13 bases between the germline ends. The CDR3 is 14 residues long. CDR3 amino acids: CASSVTPSADTQYF. CDR3 nucleotides: TGTGCCAGCAGTGTTACCCCGAGTGCAGATACGCAGTATTTT.

The rearrangement uses TRBV4-1 and TRBJ2-3, with a possible D match to TRBD1 (7 bases). The CDR3 has 15 amino acids. The germline gives CDR1 MGHRA, CDR2 YSYEKL. Between the trimmed V and J ends, which lost 4 bases and 3 bases, there was a span of 14 bases. The CDR3 bases are TGCGCCAGCAGCCGTTCGGGGGACAGAACAGATACGCAGTATTTT. This gives the protein CASSRSGDRTDTQYF.

This clonotype was counted ten times or more. The V and J genes are TRBV12-3 or TRBV12-4 and TRBJ1-5; D is undetermined. The length of the CDR3 is 17 residues. Trimming stripped 4 bases from V and 0 bases from J, with 16 bases between. Here the CDR3 DNA reads TGTGCCAGCAGTTCCCATAGGGCAGACTATAGCAATCAGCCCCAGCATTTT. It yields the protein CASSSHRADYSNQPQHF.

This clonotype was seen a handful of times. The chain carries TRBV6-5 and TRBJ2-2; possibly TRBD1 for D (6 bases). Germline CDR1 reads MNHEY; CDR2 reads SVGAGI. The CDR3 length is 14 residues. Trimming stripped 11 bases from V and 7 bases from J, with 20 bases between. The CDR3 DNA follows: TGTGCCGCTTCCAGCAGGGGATTCATCGGGGAGCTGTTTTTT. Protein product: CAASSRGFIGELFF.

This chain joins TRBV28 and TRBJ1-2; TRBD1 matches at 8 bases. CDR1 is MDHEN and CDR2 is SYDVKM in the germline V gene. The V segment lost 7 bases and the J segment 4 bases; nucleotides outside the gene matches: 2. This CDR3 comprises 12 residues. DNA of the CDR3: TGTGCCAGCAACACAGGGGGCTATGGCTACACCTTC. It encodes CASNTGGYGYTF.

This sequence joins TRBV5-1 and TRBJ2-5; TRBD2 agrees at 15 bases. The CDR3 consists of 17 residues. Trimming took 0 bases from V and 2 from J; bases not matched to a gene: 2. Germline assignment: CDR1 SGHRS and CDR2 YFSETQ. DNA for the CDR3: TGCGCCAGCAGCTTGGCCGGACTAGCGGGGGGGCAAGAGACCCAGTACTTC. It is translated as CASSLAGLAGGQETQYF.